Listed below are T cell receptor beta chains from one sample, sequenced in a study of cytomegalovirus exposure and HLA in healthy donors. Sequenced by immunoSEQ multiplex PCR; TCRdb stores in-frame clones only, minus some. This table holds approximately 110,000 clones, approximately 79% found once. Sequenced sample: PBMCs. The receptors here all came from a woman aged 40-49 years in good health and CMV-seronegative. The CDR3 runs from the conserved cysteine through the conserved F or W. A D gene is named only where the DNA matches it firmly. Clone size is not always given. Where it is, it says once, few, many or a class for expanded clones.

D | size | J | V | DNA | CDR3
TRBD1 | . | TRBJ2-2 | TRBV30 | TGTGCCTGGAGTTTCCGGGACAGGGACACCGGGGAGCTGTTTTTT | CAWSFRDRDTGELFF
TRBD1 | . | TRBJ1-5 | TRBV2 | TGTGCCAGCAGTGGGGACAGGGGAGAAGCACAGCCCCAGCATTTT | CASSGDRGEAQPQHF
TRBD1 | . | TRBJ2-7 | TRBV29-1 | TGCAGCGTTGAATCGAGGGGACAGAGAAGTACCTACGAGCAGTACTTC | CSVESRGQRSTYEQYF
. | . | TRBJ1-5 | TRBV28 | TGTGCCAGCAGTAGACAGGCCAATTGGGGCAATCAGCCCCAGCATTTT | CASSRQANWGNQPQHF
TRBD1 | once | TRBJ2-7 | TRBV6-5 | TGTGCCAGCAGTGGGACAGGAGGGTACGAGCAGTACTTC | CASSGTGGYEQYF
. | . | TRBJ2-7 | TRBV30 | TGTGCCTGGAGTGTACTAGCCTACGAGCAGTACTTC | CAWSVLAYEQYF
TRBD1 | . | TRBJ1-4 | TRBV28 | TGTGCCGTAGGACAGGATGTCGTCAAGCAGGATGAAAAACTGTTTTTT | CAVGQDVVKQDEKLFF
TRBD2 | . | TRBJ2-7 | TRBV5-1 | TGCGCCAGCAGCCTCGGACTAGCGGGGGACTACGAGCAGTACTTC | CASSLGLAGDYEQYF
TRBD2 | . | TRBJ2-7 | TRBV9 | TGTGCCAGCGGGGGGGTAGGGTCGAGAAACGAGCAGTACTTC | CASGGVGSRNEQYF
. | once | TRBJ2-4 | TRBV18 | TGTGCCAGCTCACCACCCTGGCGTGAGAGGACTTTAGCCAAAAACATTCAGTACTTC | CASSPPWRERTLAKNIQYF
. | . | TRBJ2-3 | TRBV5-8 | TGTGCCAGCAGCTTGGACGGGAACATAGACACAGATACGCAGTATTTT | CASSLDGNIDTDTQYF
. | . | TRBJ2-5 | TRBV4-3 | TGCGCCAGCAGCCAAGATCTATTTTACTTTACGCGTGGTGAGACCCAGTACTTC | CASSQDLFYFTRGETQYF
TRBD1 | . | TRBJ1-2 | TRBV7-9 | TGTGCCAGCAGCTTATGGCCGGTTAAAAACCAAAACAGGGGTGATGGCTACACCTTC | CASSLWPVKNQNRGDGYTF
. | . | TRBJ1-4 | TRBV5-1 | TGCGCCAGCAGCTTGTATGGGGCGCGGGGTGAAAAACTGTTTTTT | CASSLYGARGEKLFF
. | . | TRBJ2-5 | TRBV7-2 | TGTGCCAGCAGCTTAGAGCCCCAAGAGACCCAGTACTTC | CASSLEPQETQYF
. | . | TRBJ2-1 | TRBV27 | TGTGCCAGCAGTTGGGGGCAGGGCTTCAATGAGCAGTTCTTC | CASSWGQGFNEQFF
TRBD1 | once | TRBJ1-4 | TRBV7-4 | TGTGCCAGCAGCCTCCCGGGACAGACCTATCTTGCAACTAATGAAAAACTGTTTTTT | CASSLPGQTYLATNEKLFF
TRBD1 | . | TRBJ1-5 | TRBV6-1 | TGTGCCAGCAGGAGGGACAGACAGAGCAATCAGCCCCAGCATTTT | CASRRDRQSNQPQHF
. | once | TRBJ1-4 | TRBV2 | TGTGCCAGCTGTGGGGCGCCGGGGGGTGAAAAACTGTTTTTT | CASCGAPGGEKLFF
. | . | TRBJ2-7 | TRBV10-1 | TGCGCCAGCAGTGCGGGGACCCCGGGGGACGAGCAGTACTTC | CASSAGTPGDEQYF
TRBD1 | few | TRBJ1-1 | TRBV28 | TGTGCCAGCAGTTTCCTCAGCATAAAACAGGGGCCCGCCGGCTACGAAGCTTTCTTT | CASSFLSIKQGPAGYEAFF
. | few | TRBJ2-1 | TRBV29-1 | TGCAGCGTTGGTGGACTGCTGAGCTCCTACAATGAGCAGTTCTTC | CSVGGLLSSYNEQFF
. | . | TRBJ2-3 | TRBV9 | TGTGCCAGCAGCGTGGGGAGGAGGAGGACGGGCACAGATACGCAGTATTTT | CASSVGRRRTGTDTQYF
TRBD1 | . | TRBJ2-5 | TRBV28 | TGTGCCAGCAGGCGACGGGACAGGGGAGAGACCCAGTACTTC | CASRRRDRGETQYF
TRBD1 | few | TRBJ1-4 | TRBV28 | TGTGCCAGCAGGGAAGGGACAGGGAGTTTTGGAAAACTGTTTTTT | CASREGTGSFGKLFF
TRBD2 | . | TRBJ2-7 | TRBV18 | TGTGCCAGCTCACCATCGGGGGGGGAGCAGTACTTC | CASSPSGGEQYF
. | few | TRBJ2-7 | TRBV28 | TGTGCCAGCAGTTTACGATCCCCCCGGGGGTACGAGCAGTACTTC | CASSLRSPRGYEQYF
. | few | TRBJ2-4 | TRBV28 | TGTGCCAGCAGTTTATTGCAGGGAAACATTCAGTACTTC | CASSLLQGNIQYF
. | . | TRBJ1-2 | TRBV29-1 | TGCAGCGTTAGGGACATCCCCCGGGGTGGCTACACCTTC | CSVRDIPRGGYTF
. | . | TRBJ1-1 | TRBV5-4 | TGTGCCAGCAGCTCGACAGTACAGGGTGAAGCTTTCTTT | CASSSTVQGEAFF
. | . | TRBJ2-1 | TRBV7-9 | TGTGCCAGCAGCCCATTAGTTGACAATGAGCAGTTCTTC | CASSPLVDNEQFF
. | few | TRBJ2-2 | TRBV6-1 | TGTGCCAGCAGTGAACGGTCGGCTACAGGGGGGGAGCTGTTTTTT | CASSERSATGGELFF
TRBD1 | . | TRBJ2-2 | TRBV5-1 | TGCGCCAGCAGCTTGGGACAGGGAGAGGGTTACACCGGGGAGCTGTTTTTT | CASSLGQGEGYTGELFF
TRBD1 | . | TRBJ2-5 | TRBV5-1 | TGCGCCAGCAGCTCTTTGGGACAGCAAGAGACCCAGTACTTC | CASSSLGQQETQYF
. | . | TRBJ2-7 | TRBV11-3 | TGTGCCAGCAGCTTAGGTCCCGATAGCTCCTACGAGCAGTACTTC | CASSLGPDSSYEQYF
TRBD2 | . | TRBJ2-3 | TRBV28 | TGTGCCAGCAGTATCGGACTAGCGGGAGGGGGGCGGAAAGGCACAGATACGCAGTATTTT | CASSIGLAGGGRKGTDTQYF